This passage covers 32 T cell receptor beta chains from one sample sequenced in a study of blood T cell repertoires in COVID-19. The table came from immunoSEQ multiplex PCR; TCRdb's copy has only in-frame clones and leaves some out. The repertoire holds 310,000 or so clones, with 70% to 90% as singletons. Specimen: PBMCs or T cells enriched from blood (not recorded which). The receptor set was obtained from a woman between 25 and 40 years old who had recovered from COVID-19.

CDR3 nucleotide sequence: TGTGCCAGCAGCTCGGACAGGGTGGGTGAAAAACTGTTTTTT. Protein product: CASSSDRVGEKLFF. This rearrangement joins TRBV7-8 to TRBJ1-4, with 8 bases that match TRBD1. Per germline, CDR1 SGHVS and CDR2 FQNEAQ. J was trimmed by 7 bases and V by 4 bases; bases with no gene match: 5. CDR3 length: 14 residues.

The chain combines TRBV2 with TRBJ1-5, with TRBD1 matching over 9 bases. Looked up from germline, CDR1 is SNHLY and CDR2 is FYNNEI. With 3 bases clipped from V and 9 bases from J, the junction kept 6 bases outside the gene matches. This CDR3 is built from 14 residues. CDR3 nucleotides: TGTGCCAGCAGTGAGCGACAGGGGGTTGGGCCCCAGCATTTT. Its protein product is CASSERQGVGPQHF.

The chain recombines TRBV5-1 with TRBJ1-2; 7 nucleotides align to TRBD1. Germline trimming cut 5 bases from V and 0 bases from J; bases unmatched to any gene: 4. The CDR3 contains 14 residues. Germline CDR1 and CDR2: SGHRS and YFSETQ. CDR3 in amino acids: CASSTGDSNYGYTF. CDR3 coding DNA: TGCGCCAGCAGTACAGGGGACTCTAACTATGGCTACACCTTC. The full variable domain, with the rest looked up from reference TRBV5-1 and TRBJ1-2, is KAGVTQTPRYLIKTRGQQVTLSCSPISGHRSVSWYQQTPGQGLQFLFEYFSETQRNKGNFPGRFSGRQFSNSRSEMNVSTLELGDSALYLCASSTGDSNYGYTFGSGTRLTVV.

The rearrangement uses TRBV6-1 and TRBJ1-5; 11 bases fit TRBD1. Trimming took 3 bases from V and 11 from J; bases not matched to a gene: 15. The CDR3 length is 17 residues. Looked up from germline, CDR1 is MNHNS and CDR2 is SASEGT. CDR3: CASSDPRGGQGGRSQHF. The DNA of the CDR3 is TGTGCCAGCAGTGACCCTAGAGGGGGACAGGGGGGTCGATCCCAGCATTTT.

CDR3 residues: CASSLAGPGNTIYF. CDR3 bases: TGTGCCAGCAGCTTGGCTGGGCCTGGAAACACCATATATTTT. V and J are TRBV5-4 and TRBJ1-3; D not certain. The CDR3 spans 14 residues. Germline CDR1 SGHNT, CDR2 YYREEE (reference sequence). V shed 0 bases and J shed 2 bases, with 6 bases lying between them.

This clone was counted only a few times. The same CDR3 also results from other DNA sequences found in this sample. The rearrangement joins TRBV7-8 to TRBJ1-1, with D tentatively TRBD1 (6 bases). Looked up from germline, CDR1 is SGHVS and CDR2 is FQNEAQ. V shed 5 bases and J shed 4 bases, with 14 bases lying between them. The CDR3 is 14 amino acids. The CDR3 sequence: CASSPKTGSTEAFF. In DNA, the CDR3 is TGTGCCAGCAGCCCTAAGACAGGCAGCACTGAAGCTTTCTTT.

The chain uses TRBV4-1 and TRBJ1-5, with TRBD1 identical over 7 bases. The CDR3 spans 16 residues. J was trimmed by 0 bases and V by 3 bases; bases with no gene match: 5. The V gene's germline CDR1 is MGHRA and CDR2 YSYEKL. The CDR3 loop is CASSQRQGDSNQPQHF. In DNA, the CDR3 is TGCGCCAGCAGCCAGAGACAGGGCGATAGCAATCAGCCCCAGCATTTT.

This clone has a single count. The chain employs TRBV11-2 and TRBJ1-5; 8 bases map to TRBD1. This CDR3 has 15 residues. Germline lookup yields CDR1 SGHAT and CDR2 FQNNGV. V was pared by 5 bases and J by 5 bases, with 8 bases of the junction left unmatched. CDR3 sequence: CASSTGQGRDQPQHF. In nucleotides, the CDR3 is TGTGCCAGCAGCACCGGACAGGGTCGAGATCAGCCCCAGCATTTT.

V usage is TRBV30 and J usage is TRBJ1-1; 8 nucleotides align to TRBD1. The CDR3 has 14 residues. Per the germline V gene, CDR1 is GTSNPN and CDR2 is SVGIG (reference sequence). Trimming cost V 2 bases and J 6 bases; bases outside gene matches: 8. CDR3 residues: CAWSPLGQGPEAFF. DNA of the CDR3: TGTGCCTGGAGTCCACTCGGACAGGGCCCTGAAGCTTTCTTT.

The V gene is TRBV6-2 or TRBV6-3, the J gene TRBJ2-3; 15 bases match TRBD2. The trim removed 4 bases at V and 9 bases at J, leaving 8 bases unmatched. The CDR3 length is 16 residues. The germline gives CDR1 MNHEY, CDR2 SVGEGT. The CDR3 region is CASSSRGLAGGRTQYF. Here the CDR3 DNA reads TGTGCCAGCAGTTCTAGAGGACTAGCGGGGGGGCGCACGCAGTATTTT.

The CDR3: CASSILAGGETDTQYF. The CDR3 DNA reads as TGTGCCAGTAGTATTCTGGCAGGGGGTGAGACAGATACGCAGTATTTT. V is TRBV19 and J is TRBJ2-3, with 7 bases lining up with TRBD1. V was clipped by 3 bases and J by 3 bases; unmatched bases: 9. Germline V gene data show CDR1 as LNHDA and CDR2 as SQIVND (reference sequence). This CDR3 contains 16 residues.

V gene TRBV18 combines with J gene TRBJ1-5; D gene unclear. V was pared by 5 bases and J by 5 bases, with 16 bases between. Germline CDR1 KGHSH, CDR2 LQKENI. This CDR3 region has 15 residues. The DNA of the CDR3 is TGTGCCAGCTCATCACAACGAGGTGGGTATCAGCCCCAGCATTTT. Its translation is CASSSQRGGYQPQHF. The full variable domain, completed using reference TRBV18 and TRBJ1-5, is NAGVMQNPRHLVRRRGQEARLRCSPMKGHSHVYWYRQLPEEGLKFMVYLQKENIIDESGMPKERFSAEFPKEGPSILRIQQVVRGDSAAYFCASSSQRGGYQPQHFGDGTRLSIL.

In DNA form, the CDR3 reads TGTGCCAGCAGTCATCCGGACAATGGTCCTGGGGCCAACGTCCTGACTTTC. As protein: CASSHPDNGPGANVLTF. The chain couples TRBV28 to TRBJ2-6, with D perhaps matching TRBD1 (5 bases). The V gene's germline CDR1 is MDHEN and CDR2 SYDVKM. Trimming took 5 bases from V and 2 from J, leaving 16 bases between them. CDR3 length: 17 amino acids.

V is TRBV9 and J is TRBJ1-1; no clear D gene. The CDR3 has 16 residues. V was shortened by 0 bases and J by 3 bases, with 15 bases between the two germline ends. Germline CDR1 reads SGDLS; CDR2 reads YYNGEE. Here the CDR3 DNA reads TGTGCCAGCAGCGTAGGTGGAAGGGTGGGAGACACTGAAGCTTTCTTT. As protein: CASSVGGRVGDTEAFF.

The chain is built from TRBV4-2 and TRBJ2-7, with a tentative D call TRBD1 (6 bases). The CDR3 totals 14 residues. V lost 6 bases, J lost 1 base, and 13 bases lay in between. Germline V CDR1 and CDR2: LGHNA, YNFKEQ. The CDR3 nucleotides read TGTGCCAGCAGATACCGGGACACATCCTACGAGCAGTACTTC. Translating it yields CASRYRDTSYEQYF.

The chain joins TRBV11-1 to TRBJ1-1; D not resolved. Germline assignment: CDR1 SGHAT and CDR2 FQDESV (reference sequence). V was cut by 5 bases and J by 7 bases, with 14 bases left in between. The CDR3 length is 13 residues. CDR3 sequence (DNA): TGTGCCAGCAGCGGCCAGAGGTACAATGAAGCTTTCTTT. Amino acids: CASSGQRYNEAFF.

The chain combines TRBV12-3 or TRBV12-4 with TRBJ2-5, with D tentatively TRBD2 (7 bases). The CDR3 is made up of 13 amino acids. The V gene lost 5 bases and the J gene lost 5 bases, with 12 bases spanning the gap. CDR3 sequence reads: CASSQGRGETQYF. In DNA form, the CDR3 reads TGTGCCAGCAGTCAGGGGAGGGGGGAGACCCAGTACTTC.

The genes are TRBV19 and TRBJ2-1, with a possible D match to TRBD2 (6 bases). Germline CDR1 reads LNHDA; CDR2 reads SQIVND (reference sequence). This CDR3 spans 15 amino acids. V was cut by 4 bases and J by 2 bases, with 12 bases left in between. CDR3 protein: CASSTPGGAYNEQFF. The CDR3 DNA reads TGTGCCAGTAGTACCCCTGGCGGGGCCTACAATGAGCAGTTCTTC.

This clone was observed once. The V call is TRBV3-1 (or the pseudogene TRBV3-2), the J call TRBJ2-3; 9 bases are shared with TRBD2. CDR1 is LGHDT and CDR2 is YNNKEL in the germline V gene (reference sequence). Germline trimming cut 4 bases from V and 3 bases from J; bases unmatched to any gene: 11. The CDR3 loop spans 17 amino acids. Written as DNA, the CDR3 is TGTGCCAGCAGCCTCCGCGGGGGGGCTGTTCGTACAGATACGCAGTATTTT. It specifies CASSLRGGAVRTDTQYF.

The J gene is TRBJ2-4, the V gene TRBV21-1; TRBD2 was called by the table and not checked on the DNA. TRBV21-1 constitutes a pseudogene. The CDR3 runs 14 residues. The CDR3 sequence is CASSKGPGENIQYF. DNA of the CDR3: TGTGCCAGCAGCAAAGGTCCGGGGGAAAACATTCAGTACTTC.

This clone occurred once. The chain recombines TRBV4-3 with TRBJ1-6; 7 nucleotides line up with TRBD1. V lost 3 bases and J lost 0; bases outside the gene matches: 2. The CDR3 spans 16 residues. Looked up from germline, CDR1 is LGHNA and CDR2 is YSLEER. CDR3 sequence (DNA): TGCGCCAGCAGCCAGGGGGACAGCTCCTATAATTCACCCCTCCACTTT. It specifies CASSQGDSSYNSPLHF.

The chain joins TRBV11-2 to TRBJ1-3; tentative D call: TRBD1 (6 bases). Between the trimmed V and J ends, which lost 7 bases and 11 bases, there was a span of 18 bases. The CDR3 spans 13 residues. Germline CDR1 and CDR2: SGHAT and FQNNGV. CDR3 sequence reads: CASNYQGHGAIYF. In DNA form, the CDR3 reads TGTGCCAGCAACTACCAGGGGCACGGGGCCATATATTTT.

The chain has TRBV2 and TRBJ1-2; no reliable D call. CDR3 size: 13 residues. The germline gives CDR1 SNHLY, CDR2 FYNNEI. With 5 bases removed from V and 4 bases from J, the gap between germline ends came to 11 bases. In DNA, the CDR3 is TGTGCCAGCAGTAACACAGTCTCCTATGGCTACACCTTC. Translation: CASSNTVSYGYTF.

The rearrangement links TRBV6-5 to TRBJ2-1; the match to TRBD2 covers 7 bases. The germline V gene encodes CDR1 MNHEY and CDR2 SVGAGI. The trim removed 2 bases at V and 6 bases at J, leaving 7 bases unmatched. The CDR3 spans 15 residues. For the CDR3, the DNA is TGTGCCAGCAGTTACGGCGGGCTAGCGGCCAATGAGCAGTTCTTC. Protein: CASSYGGLAANEQFF.

J is TRBJ2-5 and V is TRBV10-3, with unresolved D. Germline assignment: CDR1 ENHRY and CDR2 SYGVKD. The V and J ends lost 8 bases and 0 bases respectively, with 7 bases between them. This CDR3 is 12 amino acids long. DNA of the CDR3: TGTGCCATCGCGAGGAACCAAGAGACCCAGTACTTC. Amino acid sequence: CAIARNQETQYF.

The chain recombines TRBV6-1 with TRBJ2-1; 8 bases align to TRBD2. Germline loops: CDR1 MNHNS, CDR2 SASEGT. The CDR3 sequence is 15 residues long. V lost 3 bases and J lost 5; bases outside the gene matches: 6. CDR3 sequence: CASSERRGANNEQFF. DNA for the CDR3: TGTGCCAGCAGTGAGAGGCGGGGGGCAAACAATGAGCAGTTCTTC.

The chain couples TRBV7-9 to TRBJ1-1; 10 bases are a match to TRBD1. Germline CDR1 and CDR2: SEHNR and FQNEAQ (reference sequence). This CDR3 comprises 15 residues. The ends lost 5 bases at V and 5 bases at J; junction bases unmatched: 8. CDR3 in amino acids: CASSTGQGKETEAFF. The DNA of the CDR3 is TGTGCCAGCAGCACGGGACAGGGGAAGGAGACTGAAGCTTTCTTT.

This chain connects TRBV20-1 to TRBJ2-5; D is uncertain. The V end was cut by 6 bases, the J end by 13 bases, with 18 bases between. Germline CDR1 reads DFQATT; CDR2 reads SNEGSKA (reference sequence). The CDR3 covers 11 residues. CDR3 nucleotide sequence: TGCAGTGCCGCGCGCGGAGAGTCCCGGTACTTC. Translating gives CSAARGESRYF.

This clone was seen a single time. The chain has TRBV7-9 and TRBJ1-1; no firm D call. V was pared by 5 bases and J by 4 bases, with 14 bases between. Germline values: CDR1 SEHNR, CDR2 FQNEAQ (reference sequence). This CDR3 spans 14 amino acids. The CDR3 is CASSPERSRTEAFF. Here the CDR3 DNA reads TGTGCCAGCAGCCCCGAACGGAGTCGCACTGAAGCTTTCTTT. The full variable domain, in which reference TRBV7-9 and TRBJ1-1 provide the parts outside the CDR3, is DTGVSQNPRHKITKRGQNVTFRCDPISEHNRLYWYRQTLGQGPEFLTYFQNEAQLEKSRLLSDRFSAERPKGSFSTLEIQRTEQGDSAMYLCASSPERSRTEAFFGQGTRLTVV.

The CDR3 is CASSQAGLAGYNEQFF. CDR3 in DNA: TGCGCCAGCAGCCAAGCGGGACTAGCGGGCTACAATGAGCAGTTCTTC. This chain uses TRBV4-3 with TRBJ2-1; 12 bases line up with TRBD2. The CDR3 has 16 amino acids. Germline CDR1 is LGHNA and CDR2 is YSLEER. J gave up 3 bases and V 1 base, and 1 base lay outside the gene matches.

Comments on this clone: The identical CDR3 is also encoded by other nucleotide sequences in the sample. The gene calls are TRBV9 and TRBJ2-7; TRBD2 aligns across 7 bases. Germline V CDR1 and CDR2: SGDLS, YYNGEE. Germline trimming cut 0 bases from V and 2 bases from J; bases unmatched to any gene: 2. CDR3 length: 14 residues. CDR3 loop: CASSVAGGTYEQYF. Here the CDR3 DNA reads TGTGCCAGCAGCGTAGCCGGGGGGACCTACGAGCAGTACTTC. The full variable domain, in which reference TRBV9 and TRBJ2-7 provide the parts outside the CDR3, is DSGVTQTPKHLITATGQRVTLRCSPRSGDLSVYWYQQSLDQGLQFLIQYYNGEERAKGNILERFSAQQFPDLHSELNLSSLELGDSALYFCASSVAGGTYEQYFGPGTRLTVT.

The chain uses TRBV7-2 and TRBJ1-3; D remains ambiguous. There are 14 residues in the CDR3. With 4 bases removed from V and 0 bases from J, the gap between germline ends came to 7 bases. CDR1 is SGHTA, CDR2 FQGNSA, per germline. CDR3 region: CASSSAGSGNTIYF. The CDR3 coding sequence is TGTGCCAGCAGCTCGGCGGGCTCTGGAAACACCATATATTTT.